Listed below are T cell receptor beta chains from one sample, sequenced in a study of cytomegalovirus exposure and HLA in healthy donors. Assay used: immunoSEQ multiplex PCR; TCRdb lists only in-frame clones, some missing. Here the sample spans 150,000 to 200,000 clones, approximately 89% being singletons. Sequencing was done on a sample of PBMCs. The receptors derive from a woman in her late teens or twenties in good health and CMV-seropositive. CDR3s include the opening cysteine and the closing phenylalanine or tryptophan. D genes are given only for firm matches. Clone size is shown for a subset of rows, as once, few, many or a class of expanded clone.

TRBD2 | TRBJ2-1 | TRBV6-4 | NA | TGTGCCAGCAGTGAGAGGCTAACTAGCGGGGACAGCTCCTACAATGAGCAGTTCTTC | CASSERLTSGDSSYNEQFF
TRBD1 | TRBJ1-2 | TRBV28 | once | TGTGCCAGCAGGCCAACCCCGGGACAGAGCTACACCTTC | CASRPTPGQSYTF
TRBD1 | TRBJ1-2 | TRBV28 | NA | TGTGCCAGCAGCCTCGACAGGGGTTATGGCTACACCTTC | CASSLDRGYGYTF
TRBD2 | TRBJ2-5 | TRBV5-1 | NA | TGCGCCAGCAGCTTGCGGAGCGGGGAGCAATTCGGAGAGACCCAGTACTTC | CASSLRSGEQFGETQYF
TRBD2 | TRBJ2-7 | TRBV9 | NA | TGTGCCAGCAGCGTAGACGGGAGGGCCTACGAGCAGTACTTC | CASSVDGRAYEQYF
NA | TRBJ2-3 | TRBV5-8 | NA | TGTGCCAGCAGCCGCCTCGGGTCCTTCACGCAGTATTTT | CASSRLGSFTQYF
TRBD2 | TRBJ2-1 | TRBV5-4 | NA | TGTGCCAGCAGCTTGGGACTAAGCGGGAGGCCCAGGGACAATGAGCAGTTCTTC | CASSLGLSGRPRDNEQFF
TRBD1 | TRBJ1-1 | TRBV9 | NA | TGTGCCAGCAGCCTCCGGGGCATATCAGGGACAGGTCCAAACACTGAAGCTTTCTTT | CASSLRGISGTGPNTEAFF
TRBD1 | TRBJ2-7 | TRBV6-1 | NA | TGTGCCAGCAGAAACCGGGACAGCGCCTACGAGCAGTACTTC | CASRNRDSAYEQYF
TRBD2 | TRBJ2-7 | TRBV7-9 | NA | TGTGCCAGCAGCCGAAGGACTAGCTCCTACGAGCAGTACTTC | CASSRRTSSYEQYF
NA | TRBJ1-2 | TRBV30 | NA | TGTGCCTGGAGTGTAATCCATCGGGGGGGTAACGGCTACACCTTC | CAWSVIHRGGNGYTF
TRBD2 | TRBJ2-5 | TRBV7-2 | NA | TGTGCCAGCAAGCCGGGACTAGGCTTGGAGACCCAGTACTTC | CASKPGLGLETQYF
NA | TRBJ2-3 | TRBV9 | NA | TGTGCCAGCAGCGTAGTTCCGGGTCCTAGCACAGATACGCAGTATTTT | CASSVVPGPSTDTQYF
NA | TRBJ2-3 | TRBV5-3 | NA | TGTGCCAGAAGCGCGGGTGAGTGCACAGATACGCAGTATTTT | CARSAGECTDTQYF
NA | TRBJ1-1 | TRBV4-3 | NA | TGCGCCAGCAGCCGAGCCTTGGGACAAAAGGCCACTGAAGCTTTCTTT | CASSRALGQKATEAFF
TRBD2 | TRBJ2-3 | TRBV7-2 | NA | TGTGCCAGCAGCTTAGGGACTAGCGCGGATACGCAGTATTTT | CASSLGTSADTQYF
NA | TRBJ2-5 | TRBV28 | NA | TGTGCCAGCAGTTTATTAATGGAGACCCAGTACTTC | CASSLLMETQYF
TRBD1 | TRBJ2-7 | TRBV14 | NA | TGTGCCAGCAGCCTGGACAGGTCCTACGAGCAGTACTTC | CASSLDRSYEQYF
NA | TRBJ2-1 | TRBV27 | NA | TGTGCCAGCAGTCTCCCGAGCCCACGCGGCTCCTACAATGAGCAGTTCTTC | CASSLPSPRGSYNEQFF
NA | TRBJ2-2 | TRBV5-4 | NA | TGTGCCAGCAGCGGGGACTCCCACGCCGGGGAGCTGTTTTTT | CASSGDSHAGELFF
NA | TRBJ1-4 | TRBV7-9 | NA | TGTGCCAGCAGCGGACGGGGATTTATGGGTGAAAAACTGTTTTTT | CASSGRGFMGEKLFF
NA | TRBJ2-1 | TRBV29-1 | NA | TGCAGCGGCGGGGTCGATGAGCAGTTCTTC | CSGGVDEQFF
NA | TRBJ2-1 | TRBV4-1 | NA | TGCGCCAGCAGCCAAGAGATCGGGGTATGGGGTGAGCAGTTCTTC | CASSQEIGVWGEQFF
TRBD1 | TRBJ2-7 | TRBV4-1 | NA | TGCGCCAGCAGCCATTCCGGGACAGGGGGCTACGAGCAGTACTTC | CASSHSGTGGYEQYF
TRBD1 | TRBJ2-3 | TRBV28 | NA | TGTGCCAGCAGTTTACCAAACCACAGGGGAGATACGCAGTATTTT | CASSLPNHRGDTQYF
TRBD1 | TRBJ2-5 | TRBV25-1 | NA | TGTGCCAGCAGGCAGGGGGCCCAAGAGACCCAGTACTTC | CASRQGAQETQYF
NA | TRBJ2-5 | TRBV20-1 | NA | TGCAGTGCAGCGGCGGTGGAGACCCAGTACTTC | CSAAAVETQYF
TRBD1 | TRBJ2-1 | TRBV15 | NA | TGTGCCACCAGCAGAACCGGACAGGGGTTGGGGCAGTTCTTC | CATSRTGQGLGQFF
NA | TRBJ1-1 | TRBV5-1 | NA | TGCGCCAGCAGCTTGGGCCAAACACGAGGCACTGAAGCTTTCTTT | CASSLGQTRGTEAFF
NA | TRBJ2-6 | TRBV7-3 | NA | TGTGCCAGCAGCCCCCACGGTGCCCCTGGGGCCAACGTCCTGACTTTC | CASSPHGAPGANVLTF
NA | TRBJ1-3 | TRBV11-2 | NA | TGTGCCAGCAGGATGACAGGTCGCTCTGGAAACACCATATATTTT | CASRMTGRSGNTIYF
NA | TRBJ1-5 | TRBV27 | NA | TGTGCCAGCAGTTTTGGACAGAATCAGCCCCAGCATTTT | CASSFGQNQPQHF
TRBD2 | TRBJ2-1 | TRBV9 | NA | TGTGCCAGCAGCGTAGAACTAGCGGGAGAGAGCTCCTACAATGAGCAGTTCTTC | CASSVELAGESSYNEQFF
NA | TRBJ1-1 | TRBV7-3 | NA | TGTGCCAGCAGCTCACAGGGGAACACTGAAGCTTTCTTT | CASSSQGNTEAFF
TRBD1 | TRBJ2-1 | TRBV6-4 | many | TGTGCCAGCAGTGGGGACAGGGTAGGTGGTGAGCAGTTCTTC | CASSGDRVGGEQFF
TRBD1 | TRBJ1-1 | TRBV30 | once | TGTGCCTGGATACCCCTGCGGAGGGGGCCGGGCACTGAAGCTTTCTTT | CAWIPLRRGPGTEAFF
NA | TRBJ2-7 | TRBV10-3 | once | TGTGCCACCGGGGAATCCTACGAGCAGTACTTC | CATGESYEQYF
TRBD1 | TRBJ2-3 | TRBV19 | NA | TGTGCCAGTACCACAGGGGCAGATACGCAGTATTTT | CASTTGADTQYF
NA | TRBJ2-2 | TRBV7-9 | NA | TGTGCCAGCAGCTTAGTCGGCCGGGACACCGGGGAGCTGTTTTTT | CASSLVGRDTGELFF
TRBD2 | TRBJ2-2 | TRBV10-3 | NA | TGTGCCATCCCGGCGGGAGATGGCACCGGGGAGCTGTTTTTT | CAIPAGDGTGELFF
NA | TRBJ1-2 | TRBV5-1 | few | TGCGCCAGCAGCCCGGGTGAGGGCCCCTATGGCTACACCTTC | CASSPGEGPYGYTF
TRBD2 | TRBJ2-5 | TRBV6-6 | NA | TGTGCCAGTAGCGGGTTCCAAGAGACCCAGTACTTC | CASSGFQETQYF
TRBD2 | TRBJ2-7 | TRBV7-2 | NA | TGTGCCAGCAGCCCCACGGGACTAGCGGGAGAAGAGCAGTACTTC | CASSPTGLAGEEQYF
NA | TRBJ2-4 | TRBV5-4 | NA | TGTGCCAGCAGCGGGGAGATCAAAAACATTCAGTACTTC | CASSGEIKNIQYF
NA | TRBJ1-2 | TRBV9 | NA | TGTGCCAGCAGCCCCGACGGGAGACTCTATGGCTACACCTTC | CASSPDGRLYGYTF
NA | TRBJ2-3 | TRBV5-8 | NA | TGTGCCAGCAGCTTGGCCGGCGGCTTTCTCGGCACAGATACGCAGTATTTT | CASSLAGGFLGTDTQYF
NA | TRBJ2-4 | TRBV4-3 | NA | TGCGCCAGCAGCCAAGATGGAGGGGCTGCCAAAAACATTCAGTACTTC | CASSQDGGAAKNIQYF
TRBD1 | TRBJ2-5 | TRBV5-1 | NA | TGCGCCAGCAGCTCGGACAGGGTTACGGAGACCCAGTACTTC | CASSSDRVTETQYF
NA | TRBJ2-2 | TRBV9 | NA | TGTGCCAGCAGCGTGACAGGAAACACCGGGGAGCTGTTTTTT | CASSVTGNTGELFF
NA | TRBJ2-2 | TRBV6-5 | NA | TGTGCCAGCAGCAGGATGGCCGGGGAGCTGTTTTTT | CASSRMAGELFF
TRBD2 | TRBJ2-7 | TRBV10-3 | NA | TGTGCCATTAAACTAGCGGGAGAAGAGCAGTACTTC | CAIKLAGEEQYF
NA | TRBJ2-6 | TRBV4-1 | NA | TGCGCCAGCAGCCAATTCCAGGGGTCTGGGGCCAACGTCCTGACTTTC | CASSQFQGSGANVLTF
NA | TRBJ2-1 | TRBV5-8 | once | TGTGCCAGCAGCTTCGGTCCCAATGAGCAGTTCTTC | CASSFGPNEQFF
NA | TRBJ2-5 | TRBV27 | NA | TGTGCCAGCAGTCCCCTCGGAGAGACCCAGTACTTC | CASSPLGETQYF